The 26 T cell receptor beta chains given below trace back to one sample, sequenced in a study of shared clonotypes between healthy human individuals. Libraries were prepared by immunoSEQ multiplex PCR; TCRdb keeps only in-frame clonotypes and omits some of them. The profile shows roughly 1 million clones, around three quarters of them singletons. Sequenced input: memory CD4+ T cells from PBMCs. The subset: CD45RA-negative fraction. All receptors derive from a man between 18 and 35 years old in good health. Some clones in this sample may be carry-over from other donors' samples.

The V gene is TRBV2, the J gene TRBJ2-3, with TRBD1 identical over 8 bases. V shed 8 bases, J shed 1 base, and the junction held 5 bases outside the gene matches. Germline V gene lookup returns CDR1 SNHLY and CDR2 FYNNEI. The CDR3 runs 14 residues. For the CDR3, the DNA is TGTGCCAGCCTTATGGGACAGGGCACAGATACGCAGTATTTT. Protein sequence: CASLMGQGTDTQYF.

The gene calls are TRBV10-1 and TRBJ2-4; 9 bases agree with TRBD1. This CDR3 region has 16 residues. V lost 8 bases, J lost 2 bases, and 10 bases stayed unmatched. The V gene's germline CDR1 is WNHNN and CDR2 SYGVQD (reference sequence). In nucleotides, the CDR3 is TGCGCCAGCGGCCCGGGACAGGGTGAGACCAAAAACATTCAGTACTTC. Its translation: CASGPGQGETKNIQYF.

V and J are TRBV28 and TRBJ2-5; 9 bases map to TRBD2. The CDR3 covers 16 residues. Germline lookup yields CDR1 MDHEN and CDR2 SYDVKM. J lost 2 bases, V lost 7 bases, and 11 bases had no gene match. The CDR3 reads CASTNSEAGGQETQYF. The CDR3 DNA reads TGTGCCAGCACCAACTCGGAGGCGGGAGGGCAAGAGACCCAGTACTTC. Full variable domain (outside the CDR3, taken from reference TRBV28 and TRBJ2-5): DVKVTQSSRYLVKRTGEKVFLECVQDMDHENMFWYRQDPGLGLRLIYFSYDVKMKEKGDIPEGYSVSREKKERFSLILESASTNQTSMYLCASTNSEAGGQETQYFGPGTRLLVL.

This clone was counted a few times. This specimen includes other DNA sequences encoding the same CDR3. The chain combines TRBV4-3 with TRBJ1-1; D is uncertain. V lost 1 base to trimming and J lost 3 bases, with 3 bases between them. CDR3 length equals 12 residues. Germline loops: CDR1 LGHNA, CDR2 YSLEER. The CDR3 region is CASSQGDTEAFF. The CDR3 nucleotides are TGCGCCAGCAGCCAAGGGGACACTGAAGCTTTCTTT.

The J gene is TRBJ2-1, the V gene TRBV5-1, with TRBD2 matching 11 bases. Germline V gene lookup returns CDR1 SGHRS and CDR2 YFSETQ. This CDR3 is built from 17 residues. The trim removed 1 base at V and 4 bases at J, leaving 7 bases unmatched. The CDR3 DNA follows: TGCGCCAGCAGCTTGCCCACAACTAGCGGGAGTTACAATGAGCAGTTCTTC. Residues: CASSLPTTSGSYNEQFF.

CDR3 sequence reads: CSVEVIDRPGNTIYF. The CDR3 DNA reads as TGCAGCGTTGAAGTGATTGACAGGCCCGGAAACACCATATATTTT. The chain uses TRBV29-1 and TRBJ1-3, with D perhaps matching TRBD1 (6 bases). Germline values: CDR1 SQVTM, CDR2 ANQGSEA. Trimming stripped 1 base from V and 4 bases from J, with 14 bases between. The CDR3 spans 15 residues. The full variable domain, with the rest looked up from reference TRBV29-1 and TRBJ1-3, is SAVISQKPSRDICQRGTSLTIQCQVDSQVTMMFWYRQQPGQSLTLIATANQGSEATYESGFVIDKFPISRPNLTFSTLTVSNMSPEDSSIYLCSVEVIDRPGNTIYFGEGSWLTVV.

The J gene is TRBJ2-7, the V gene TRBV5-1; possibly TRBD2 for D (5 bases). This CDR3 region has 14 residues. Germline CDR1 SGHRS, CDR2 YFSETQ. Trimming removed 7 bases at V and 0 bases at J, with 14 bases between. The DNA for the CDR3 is TGCGCCAGCGGGCCGAGAGGGAGCTCCTACGAGCAGTACTTC. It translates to CASGPRGSSYEQYF. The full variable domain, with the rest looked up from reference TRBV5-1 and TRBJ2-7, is KAGVTQTPRYLIKTRGQQVTLSCSPISGHRSVSWYQQTPGQGLQFLFEYFSETQRNKGNFPGRFSGRQFSNSRSEMNVSTLELGDSALYLCASGPRGSSYEQYFGPGTRLTVT.

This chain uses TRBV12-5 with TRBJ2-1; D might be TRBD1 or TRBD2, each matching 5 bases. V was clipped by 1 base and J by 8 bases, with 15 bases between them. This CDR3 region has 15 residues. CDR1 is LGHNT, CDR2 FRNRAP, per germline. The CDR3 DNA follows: TGTGCTAGTGGTTTGGGGGACCACGAGGCTGATGAGCAGTTCTTC. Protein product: CASGLGDHEADEQFF.

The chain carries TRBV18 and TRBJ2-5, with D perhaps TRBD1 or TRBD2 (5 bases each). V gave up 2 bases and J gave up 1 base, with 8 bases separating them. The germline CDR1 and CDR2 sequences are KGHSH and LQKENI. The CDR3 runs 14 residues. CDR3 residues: CASSPSGTQETQYF. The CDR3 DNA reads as TGTGCCAGCTCACCATCCGGGACCCAAGAGACCCAGTACTTC. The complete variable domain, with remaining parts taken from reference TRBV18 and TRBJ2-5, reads NAGVMQNPRHLVRRRGQEARLRCSPMKGHSHVYWYRQLPEEGLKFMVYLQKENIIDESGMPKERFSAEFPKEGPSILRIQQVVRGDSAAYFCASSPSGTQETQYFGPGTRLLVL.

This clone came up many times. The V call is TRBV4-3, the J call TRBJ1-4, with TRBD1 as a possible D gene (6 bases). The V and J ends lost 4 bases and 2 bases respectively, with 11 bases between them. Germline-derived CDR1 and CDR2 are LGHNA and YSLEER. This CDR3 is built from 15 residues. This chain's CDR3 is CASSRNRVTNEKLFF. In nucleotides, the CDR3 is TGCGCCAGCAGCCGGAACAGGGTGACTAATGAAAAACTGTTTTTT.

CDR3 DNA sequence: TGTGCCAGCAGACCCGGGACTAGCGGGAGTACCCACGAGCAGTACTTC. Its translation: CASRPGTSGSTHEQYF. V and J are TRBV28 and TRBJ2-7, with 14 bases aligning to TRBD2. The ends lost 6 bases at V and 5 bases at J; junction bases unmatched: 9. CDR1 is MDHEN, CDR2 SYDVKM, per germline. The CDR3 is 16 residues long.

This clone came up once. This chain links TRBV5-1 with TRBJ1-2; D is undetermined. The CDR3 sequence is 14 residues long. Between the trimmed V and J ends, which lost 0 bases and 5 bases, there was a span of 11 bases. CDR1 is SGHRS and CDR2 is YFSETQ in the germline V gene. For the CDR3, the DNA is TGCGCCAGCAGCTTGGAGCAACCGCAATATGGCTACACCTTC. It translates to CASSLEQPQYGYTF.

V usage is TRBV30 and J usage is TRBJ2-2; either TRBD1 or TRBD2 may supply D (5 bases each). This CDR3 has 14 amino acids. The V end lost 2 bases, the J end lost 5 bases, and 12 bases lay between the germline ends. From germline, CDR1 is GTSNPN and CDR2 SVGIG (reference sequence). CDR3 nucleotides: TGTGCCTGGAGTCGGGACCCCGGAACCGGGGAGCTGTTTTTT. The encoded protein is CAWSRDPGTGELFF.

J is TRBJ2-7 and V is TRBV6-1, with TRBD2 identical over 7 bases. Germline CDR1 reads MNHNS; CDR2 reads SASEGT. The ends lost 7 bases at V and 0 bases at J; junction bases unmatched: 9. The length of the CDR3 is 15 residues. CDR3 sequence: CASTRDYQSSYEQYF. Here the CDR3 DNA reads TGTGCCAGCACCCGGGACTACCAGAGCTCCTACGAGCAGTACTTC.

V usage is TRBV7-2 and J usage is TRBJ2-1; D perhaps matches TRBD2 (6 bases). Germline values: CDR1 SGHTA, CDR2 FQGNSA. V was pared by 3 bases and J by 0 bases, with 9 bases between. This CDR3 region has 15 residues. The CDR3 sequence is CASSFTSSSYNEQFF. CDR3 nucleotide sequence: TGTGCCAGCAGCTTTACTAGCAGCTCCTACAATGAGCAGTTCTTC.

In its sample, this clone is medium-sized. In DNA form, the CDR3 reads TGTGCCAGCAGCGCGACAGCTAACTATGGCTACACCTTC. Its protein product is CASSATANYGYTF. The chain has TRBV6-1 and TRBJ1-2; D is perhaps TRBD1 (5 bases). The germline gives CDR1 MNHNS, CDR2 SASEGT. V gave up 6 bases and J gave up 0 bases, with 8 bases separating them. The CDR3 length is 13 residues.

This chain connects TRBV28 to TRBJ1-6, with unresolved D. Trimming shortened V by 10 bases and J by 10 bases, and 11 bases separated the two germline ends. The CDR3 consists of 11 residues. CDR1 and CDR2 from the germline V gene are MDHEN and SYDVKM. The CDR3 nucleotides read TGTGCCACCTCCCGAGAATCACCCCTCCACTTT. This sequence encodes CATSRESPLHF.

DNA for the CDR3: TGTGCCAGCAGCAGACCGACAGGGTCTGGAAACACCATATATTTT. Its protein is CASSRPTGSGNTIYF. This chain uses TRBV5-4 with TRBJ1-3; the match to TRBD1 covers 7 bases. Germline CDR1 is SGHNT and CDR2 is YYREEE (reference sequence). V shed 4 bases, J shed 1 base, and the junction held 5 bases outside the gene matches. The CDR3 is 15 amino acids. The full variable domain, in which reference TRBV5-4 and TRBJ1-3 provide the parts outside the CDR3, is ETGVTQSPTHLIKTRGQQVTLRCSSQSGHNTVSWYQQALGQGPQFIFQYYREEENGRGNFPPRFSGLQFPNYSSELNVNALELDDSALYLCASSRPTGSGNTIYFGEGSWLTVV.

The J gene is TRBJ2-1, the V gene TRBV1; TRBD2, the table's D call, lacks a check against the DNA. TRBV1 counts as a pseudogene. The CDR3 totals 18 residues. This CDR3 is CTSSQTGLAGAGPPEQFF. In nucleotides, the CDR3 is TGCACCAGCAGCCAAACGGGACTAGCGGGAGCGGGCCCTCCTGAGCAGTTCTTC.

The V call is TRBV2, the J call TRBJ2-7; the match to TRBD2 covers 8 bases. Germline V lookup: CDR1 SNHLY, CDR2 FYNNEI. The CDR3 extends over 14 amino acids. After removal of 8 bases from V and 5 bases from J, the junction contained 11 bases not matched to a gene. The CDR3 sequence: CASRLLAAGDEQYF. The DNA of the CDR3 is TGTGCCAGCCGCCTACTAGCGGCGGGGGACGAGCAGTACTTC.

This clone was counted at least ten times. The CDR3 DNA follows: TGTGCCAGCAGTGACCATCTAGCGGGGTCCTACGAGCAGTACTTC. Encoded protein: CASSDHLAGSYEQYF. J is TRBJ2-7 and V is TRBV6-1; 9 positions agree with TRBD2. V shed 3 bases, J shed 1 base, and the junction held 4 bases outside the gene matches. Germline CDR1 and CDR2: MNHNS and SASEGT. The CDR3 sequence is 15 residues long.

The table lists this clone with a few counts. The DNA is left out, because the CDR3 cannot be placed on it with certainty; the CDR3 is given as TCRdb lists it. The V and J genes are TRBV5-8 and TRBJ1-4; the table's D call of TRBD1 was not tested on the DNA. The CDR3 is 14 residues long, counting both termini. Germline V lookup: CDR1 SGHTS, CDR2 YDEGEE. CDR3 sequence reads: CASSLDSLMKNCFF.

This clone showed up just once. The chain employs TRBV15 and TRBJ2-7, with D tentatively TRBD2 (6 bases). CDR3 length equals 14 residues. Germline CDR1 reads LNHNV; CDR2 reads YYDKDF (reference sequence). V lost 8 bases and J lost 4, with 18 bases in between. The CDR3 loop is CATAAGGMEYEQYF. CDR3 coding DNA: TGTGCCACCGCAGCTGGGGGGATGGAGTACGAGCAGTACTTC. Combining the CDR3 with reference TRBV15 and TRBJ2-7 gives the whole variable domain DAMVIQNPRYQVTQFGKPVTLSCSQTLNHNVMYWYQQKSSQAPKLLFHYYDKDFNNEADTPDNFQSRRPNTSFCFLDIRSPGLGDTAMYLCATAAGGMEYEQYFGPGTRLTVT.

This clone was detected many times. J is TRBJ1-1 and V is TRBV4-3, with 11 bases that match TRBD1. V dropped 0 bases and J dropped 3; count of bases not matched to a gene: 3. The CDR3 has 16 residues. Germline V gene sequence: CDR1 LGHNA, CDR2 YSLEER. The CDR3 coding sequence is TGCGCCAGCAGCCAAGAAAGGGGACAGGGGGACACTGAAGCTTTCTTT. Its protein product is CASSQERGQGDTEAFF.

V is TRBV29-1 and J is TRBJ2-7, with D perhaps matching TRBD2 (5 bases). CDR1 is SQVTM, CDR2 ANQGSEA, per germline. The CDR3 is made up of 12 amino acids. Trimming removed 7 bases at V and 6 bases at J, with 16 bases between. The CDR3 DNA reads TGCAGCGCGGGGAGTTACCCCACCGAGCAGTACTTC. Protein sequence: CSAGSYPTEQYF.

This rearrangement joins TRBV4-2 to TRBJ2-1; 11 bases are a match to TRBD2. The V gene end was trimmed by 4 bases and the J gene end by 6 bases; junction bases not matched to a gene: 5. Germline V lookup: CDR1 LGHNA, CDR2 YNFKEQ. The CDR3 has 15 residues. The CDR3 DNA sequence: TGTGCCAGCAGCCCGGGACTAGCGGAACGCAATGAGCAGTTCTTC. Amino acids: CASSPGLAERNEQFF.